The 30 T cell receptor beta chains below come from one sample, sequenced in a study of T cell responses to AZD1222 COVID-19 vaccine. Using immunoSEQ multiplex PCR, the repertoire was profiled, and TCRdb retains in-frame clones only, with some absent. This sample carries 65,000 to 75,000 clones, 84% of them seen once, and the ten largest clones take about 20%. The sequenced sample was peripheral blood, obtained on day 0 of AZD1222 vaccination. Receptors originate from an adult in good health.

The gene calls are TRBV3-1 (or the pseudogene TRBV3-2) and TRBJ2-1, with D perhaps matching TRBD1 (6 bases). V shed 3 bases and J shed 6 bases, with 9 bases lying between them. CDR1 is LGHDT and CDR2 is YNNKEL in the germline V gene (reference sequence). The CDR3 is 13 amino acids. Here the CDR3 DNA reads TGTGCCAGCAGCCACCTGGGGGCCAATGAGCAGTTCTTC. It specifies CASSHLGANEQFF.

This clone has ten or more counts. The J gene is TRBJ2-7, the V gene TRBV7-9; D unclear. The germline V gene encodes CDR1 SEHNR and CDR2 FQNEAQ (reference sequence). V was pared by 4 bases and J by 5 bases, with 6 bases between. CDR3 size: 11 residues. The CDR3 is CASSSVDEQYF. The CDR3 DNA reads TGTGCCAGCAGCTCCGTCGACGAGCAGTACTTC. The complete variable domain, with remaining parts taken from reference TRBV7-9 and TRBJ2-7, reads DTGVSQNPRHKITKRGQNVTFRCDPISEHNRLYWYRQTLGQGPEFLTYFQNEAQLEKSRLLSDRFSAERPKGSFSTLEIQRTEQGDSAMYLCASSSVDEQYFGPGTRLTVT.

V is TRBV18 and J is TRBJ1-2, with D unclear. This CDR3 contains 12 residues. The germline CDR1 and CDR2 sequences are KGHSH and LQKENI. Deletions cut 2 bases from V and 2 bases from J, with 3 bases between. The CDR3 loop is CASSPGNYGYTF. The CDR3 DNA reads as TGTGCCAGCTCACCAGGGAACTATGGCTACACCTTC.

This clone was seen only a few times. This chain links TRBV4-3 with TRBJ2-7, with unresolved D. The germline CDR1 and CDR2 sequences are LGHNA and YSLEER. This CDR3 spans 13 amino acids. The V end was cut by 1 base, the J end by 4 bases, with 8 bases between. CDR3 residues: CASSQVYRYEQYF. CDR3 coding DNA: TGCGCCAGCAGCCAAGTCTATCGATACGAGCAGTACTTC.

The chain links TRBV3-1 (or the pseudogene TRBV3-2) to TRBJ2-3; no reliable D call. Germline V gives CDR1 LGHDT, CDR2 YNNKEL (reference sequence). V was shortened by 0 bases and J by 6 bases, with 10 bases between the two germline ends. CDR3 length: 14 residues. CDR3 DNA: TGTGCCAGCAGCCAAGATGCCGGCAGGGATACGCAGTATTTT. Amino acids: CASSQDAGRDTQYF.

There are a few counts of this clone. The gene calls are TRBV7-9 and TRBJ2-1; D is unclear. The germline V and J ends were trimmed by 4 bases and 7 bases, with 8 bases remaining between them. Per the germline V gene, CDR1 is SEHNR and CDR2 is FQNEAQ (reference sequence). The CDR3 runs 12 residues. In DNA, the CDR3 is TGTGCCAGCAGCTCTTCATGGAATGAGCAGTTCTTC. Its protein product is CASSSSWNEQFF. The complete variable domain, with remaining parts taken from reference TRBV7-9 and TRBJ2-1, reads DTGVSQNPRHKITKRGQNVTFRCDPISEHNRLYWYRQTLGQGPEFLTYFQNEAQLEKSRLLSDRFSAERPKGSFSTLEIQRTEQGDSAMYLCASSSSWNEQFFGPGTRLTVL.

The genes are TRBV4-3 and TRBJ1-6; D ambiguous. Trimming removed 0 bases from V and 7 bases from J, with 7 bases in between. CDR1 LGHNA and CDR2 YSLEER come from the germline V gene. The CDR3 sequence is 14 residues long. CDR3 in amino acids: CASSQEGNNSPLHF. CDR3 nucleotide sequence: TGCGCCAGCAGCCAAGAGGGGAACAATTCACCCCTCCACTTT.

This rearrangement joins TRBV12-3 or TRBV12-4 to TRBJ1-2; a possible D gene is TRBD1 (6 bases). The V end lost 3 bases, the J end lost 8 bases, and 13 bases lay between the germline ends. The CDR3 loop spans 13 amino acids. This chain's CDR3 is CASSFGGAPGYTF. Written as DNA, the CDR3 is TGTGCCAGCAGTTTCGGGGGGGCGCCCGGCTACACCTTC.

The V gene is TRBV7-9, the J gene TRBJ2-2; D unclear. V dropped 8 bases and J dropped 8 bases, with 9 bases sitting between them. Germline V gives CDR1 SEHNR, CDR2 FQNEAQ (reference sequence). The CDR3 covers 11 residues. The CDR3 protein is CASPNGGELFF. CDR3 coding DNA: TGTGCCAGCCCGAACGGGGGGGAGCTGTTTTTT.

This clone is medium-sized (0.01 to 0.1%) in the sample. The chain recombines TRBV7-9 with TRBJ2-5; TRBD2 is a possible D gene (6 bases). The ends were cut back, 5 bases at V and 5 bases at J, with 15 bases in the middle. In germline, CDR1 is SEHNR, CDR2 FQNEAQ (reference sequence). The CDR3 has 14 amino acids. The CDR3 loop is CASSGDSGRETQYF. The CDR3 bases are TGTGCCAGCAGCGGAGACAGCGGGCGGGAGACCCAGTACTTC.

This clone has just a few counts. The J gene is TRBJ1-2, the V gene TRBV6-5; 12 bases map to TRBD1. The CDR3 totals 14 residues. Germline V gene data show CDR1 as MNHEY and CDR2 as SVGAGI. Germline trimming cut 8 bases from V and 5 bases from J; bases unmatched to any gene: 6. CDR3 in DNA: TGTGCCAGCGGGGACAGGGGGCAAGGATATGGCTACACCTTC. This encodes CASGDRGQGYGYTF.

The J gene is TRBJ1-5, the V gene TRBV2, with D possibly matching TRBD1 (6 bases). Germline CDR1 is SNHLY and CDR2 is FYNNEI. Trimming removed 5 bases from V and 1 base from J, with 18 bases in between. CDR3 length: 17 amino acids. The CDR3 bases are TGTGCCAGCAGTCTGAGGGGGAGGGGAGGAAGCAATCAGCCCCAGCATTTT. Translated, it gives CASSLRGRGGSNQPQHF.

The sample holds one count of this clone. The chain combines TRBV19 with TRBJ1-5; D might be TRBD1 (5 bases). The CDR3 is made up of 14 amino acids. CDR1 LNHDA and CDR2 SQIVND come from the germline V gene (reference sequence). Trimming stripped 0 bases from V and 7 bases from J, with 10 bases between. In nucleotides, the CDR3 is TGTGCCAGTAGTATAGATTGGGGGAGCCAGCCCCAGCATTTT. Translated, it gives CASSIDWGSQPQHF.

The count of this clone is one. V usage is TRBV2 and J usage is TRBJ2-1, with D tentatively TRBD1 or TRBD2 (5 bases each). Between the trimmed V and J ends, which lost 7 bases and 0 bases, there was a span of 13 bases. The CDR3 has 15 residues. Germline values: CDR1 SNHLY, CDR2 FYNNEI. The CDR3 nucleotides read TGTGCCAGCAACCGTGAGGGGAGCTCCTACAATGAGCAGTTCTTC. It codes for CASNREGSSYNEQFF.

The chain is built from TRBV30 and TRBJ2-3; D might be TRBD1 or TRBD2, each matching 7 bases. V gave up 2 bases and J gave up 3 bases, with 15 bases separating them. The CDR3 extends over 15 amino acids. CDR1 GTSNPN and CDR2 SVGIG come from the germline V gene (reference sequence). The CDR3: CAWSQGGNPTDTQYF. CDR3 sequence (DNA): TGTGCCTGGAGTCAGGGGGGGAATCCAACAGATACGCAGTATTTT. The whole variable domain, remainder taken from reference TRBV30 and TRBJ2-3, is SQTIHQWPATLVQPVGSPLSLECTVEGTSNPNLYWYRQAAGRGLQLLFYSVGIGQISSEVPQNLSASRPQDRQFILSSKKLLLSDSGFYLCAWSQGGNPTDTQYFGPGTRLTVL.

The chain has TRBV11-1 and TRBJ1-2; D is unresolved. CDR1 is SGHAT, CDR2 FQDESV, per germline (reference sequence). The CDR3 is 13 residues long. V was shortened by 1 base and J by 8 bases, with 11 bases between the two germline ends. The CDR3 loop is CASSLVKGRGYTF. The CDR3 DNA sequence: TGTGCCAGCAGCTTAGTCAAAGGGAGAGGCTACACCTTC. Drawing the rest from reference TRBV11-1 and TRBJ1-2, the complete variable domain is EAEVAQSPRYKITEKSQAVAFWCDPISGHATLYWYRQILGQGPELLVQFQDESVVDDSQLPKDRFSAERLKGVDSTLKIQPAELGDSAMYLCASSLVKGRGYTFGSGTRLTVV.

This chain links TRBV7-8 with TRBJ1-6, with D perhaps TRBD1 (6 bases). V was clipped by 5 bases and J by 0 bases, with 20 bases between them. Germline CDR1 and CDR2: SGHVS and FQNEAQ. The CDR3 sequence is 19 residues long. The CDR3 region is CASSPRHREKSSYNSPLHF. The CDR3 region has the DNA TGTGCCAGCAGCCCTCGACACAGGGAGAAGAGCTCCTATAATTCACCCCTCCACTTT.

This clone appeared a single time. This chain joins TRBV19 and TRBJ1-1; D unclear. Trimming stripped 3 bases from V and 4 bases from J, with 12 bases between. CDR1 and CDR2 from the germline V gene are LNHDA and SQIVND (reference sequence). CDR3 length equals 14 residues. CDR3 in DNA: TGTGCCAGTAGTATTGGGGATCTGGGCACTGAAGCTTTCTTT. Protein product: CASSIGDLGTEAFF.

The chain is built from TRBV11-2 and TRBJ2-7; D uncertain. The ends were cut back, 3 bases at V and 2 bases at J, with 8 bases in the middle. The CDR3 totals 13 residues. Germline CDR1 and CDR2: SGHAT and FQNNGV. The chain's CDR3 is CASSFSAAYEQYF. The CDR3 nucleotides read TGTGCCAGCAGCTTCTCTGCCGCCTACGAGCAGTACTTC.

The chain employs TRBV5-1 and TRBJ1-2; TRBD1 is a possible D gene (5 bases). The CDR3 sequence is 13 residues long. Germline CDR1 reads SGHRS; CDR2 reads YFSETQ. Trimming pared 0 bases from V and 10 bases from J, leaving 13 bases between. In DNA, the CDR3 is TGCGCCAGCAGCTTGGCCATAGGGGCGGACTACACCTTC. It specifies CASSLAIGADYTF.

The chain carries TRBV28 and TRBJ1-3, with D possibly being TRBD1 (6 bases). The CDR3 covers 16 residues. Germline-derived CDR1 and CDR2 are MDHEN and SYDVKM. V lost 7 bases and J 0 bases, leaving 16 bases between the germline ends. CDR3 bases: TGTGCCAGCATTTCCCCGGGGGGGCCCTCTGGAAACACCATATATTTT. This codes for CASISPGGPSGNTIYF.

This chain uses TRBV7-6 with TRBJ2-7; 8 nucleotides agree with TRBD2. J gave up 3 bases and V 5 bases, and 6 bases lay outside the gene matches. Per germline, CDR1 SGHVS and CDR2 FNYEAQ. The CDR3 extends over 14 amino acids. The chain's CDR3 is CASSLRGGDYEQYF. In nucleotides, the CDR3 is TGTGCCAGCAGCCTTCGGGGGGGCGACTACGAGCAGTACTTC.

The rearrangement uses TRBV9 and TRBJ1-6, with D tentatively TRBD1 (6 bases). Trimming shortened V by 3 bases and J by 5 bases, and 15 bases separated the two germline ends. Germline loops: CDR1 SGDLS, CDR2 YYNGEE. The CDR3 runs to 16 residues. In DNA form, the CDR3 reads TGTGCCAGCAGCGCGAGGACAGATAGTAATAATTCACCCCTCCACTTT. Protein product: CASSARTDSNNSPLHF. The full variable domain, completed using reference TRBV9 and TRBJ1-6, is DSGVTQTPKHLITATGQRVTLRCSPRSGDLSVYWYQQSLDQGLQFLIQYYNGEERAKGNILERFSAQQFPDLHSELNLSSLELGDSALYFCASSARTDSNNSPLHFGNGTRLTVT.

The J gene is TRBJ1-2, the V gene TRBV28, with D unclear. CDR1 and CDR2 (germline): MDHEN, SYDVKM. The CDR3 is 14 amino acids. Deletions cut 2 bases from V and 1 base from J, with 8 bases between. The CDR3 bases are TGTGCCAGCAGTTTAGTTGGAGGTAACTATGGCTACACCTTC. It yields the protein CASSLVGGNYGYTF.

This clone appeared a single time. The chain has TRBV18 and TRBJ1-1; TRBD1 matches at 9 bases. The CDR3 runs to 13 residues. Germline V CDR1 and CDR2: KGHSH, LQKENI. J lost 5 bases, V lost 3 bases, and 1 base had no gene match. The CDR3: CASSPGTGTEAFF. Written as DNA, the CDR3 is TGTGCCAGCTCACCGGGGACAGGGACTGAAGCTTTCTTT.

The V gene is TRBV4-3, the J gene TRBJ2-2; 11 bases align to TRBD2. Germline trimming cut 1 base from V and 6 bases from J; bases unmatched to any gene: 10. CDR3 length equals 18 residues. Germline V lookup: CDR1 LGHNA, CDR2 YSLEER. DNA for the CDR3: TGCGCCAGCAGCCAAGGTCCGCAACTAGCGGGAGTTCCCGGGGAGCTGTTTTTT. It is translated as CASSQGPQLAGVPGELFF.

This clone is medium-sized (0.01 to 0.1%). This sequence joins TRBV10-2 and TRBJ2-1; D possibly corresponds to TRBD2 (6 bases). Germline lookup yields CDR1 WSHSY and CDR2 SAAADI. CDR3 length equals 14 residues. V was cut by 4 bases and J by 6 bases, with 13 bases left in between. The CDR3 nucleotides read TGCGCCAGCAGTGTCGGCGGGGCTGGCAATGAGCAGTTCTTC. This codes for CASSVGGAGNEQFF.

This sequence joins TRBV4-3 and TRBJ2-2, with D perhaps TRBD1 (6 bases). CDR3 length: 16 amino acids. CDR1 is LGHNA and CDR2 is YSLEER in the germline V gene. Trimming stripped 1 base from V and 0 bases from J, with 9 bases between. CDR3 loop: CASSQVGATNTGELFF. In DNA, the CDR3 is TGCGCCAGCAGCCAAGTGGGGGCTACGAACACCGGGGAGCTGTTTTTT.

The rearrangement links TRBV9 to TRBJ2-5; D is perhaps TRBD1 or TRBD2 (7 bases each). V was trimmed by 0 bases and J by 2 bases, leaving 11 bases between them. The germline gives CDR1 SGDLS, CDR2 YYNGEE. The CDR3 loop spans 15 amino acids. The CDR3 reads CASSVVQGGQETQYF. The CDR3 nucleotides are TGTGCCAGCAGCGTAGTCCAGGGGGGGCAAGAGACCCAGTACTTC.

The rearrangement links TRBV28 to TRBJ2-1; 10 bases are a match to TRBD2. The V gene's germline CDR1 is MDHEN and CDR2 SYDVKM. Losses at the gene ends were 3 bases for V and 6 bases for J; bases not matched to a gene: 5. The CDR3 has 15 amino acids. The CDR3 sequence is CASSFESGRGNEQFF. The CDR3 bases are TGTGCCAGCAGTTTTGAGAGCGGGAGGGGCAATGAGCAGTTCTTC.